Sequencing of this T cell receptor beta chain was carried out in a study of blood T cell repertoires in COVID-19. TCRdb's copy holds only in-frame clones and misses some; the assay was immunoSEQ multiplex PCR. This table has 300,000 to 400,000 clones, about 88% appearing once. The TCR was taken from a woman in her fifties or sixties with COVID-19, enrolled during active disease. The sequenced sample consisted of peripheral blood.

The CDR3 bases are TGCAGCGTCCCGACAGGGGAAAAGGGGCAGTACTTC. The encoded protein is CSVPTGEKGQYF. The chain uses TRBV29-1 and TRBJ2-7; TRBD1 agrees at 8 bases. Trimming removed 6 bases from V and 9 bases from J; junction bases left unmatched: 10. CDR1 is SQVTM and CDR2 is ANQGSEA in the germline V gene. The CDR3 contains 12 residues.